This passage covers 3 T cell receptor beta chains from one sample sequenced in a study of T cell responses to AZD1222 COVID-19 vaccine. Profiling relied on immunoSEQ multiplex PCR, and the TCRdb table lists in-frame clones only, not all of them. The sample records about 92,000 clones, roughly 90% being singletons. The specimen was peripheral blood, collected on day 0 of AZD1222 vaccination. These receptors were obtained from an adult in good health.

The chain employs TRBV6-2 or TRBV6-3 and TRBJ2-7; D not certain. Looked up from germline, CDR1 is MNHEY and CDR2 is SVGEGT. The CDR3 totals 14 residues. The germline V and J ends were trimmed by 3 bases and 3 bases, with 12 bases remaining between them. Written as DNA, the CDR3 is TGTGCCAGCAGTTATACAGCTCCCGTCTACGAGCAGTACTTC. This encodes CASSYTAPVYEQYF.

This clone showed up just a few times. The rearrangement uses TRBV7-2 and TRBJ1-1, with unresolved D. CDR1 is SGHTA, CDR2 FQGNSA, per germline. The V end lost 1 base, the J end lost 7 bases, and 10 bases lay between the germline ends. This CDR3 is 13 amino acids long. The CDR3 reads CASSLELYSEAFF. The DNA for the CDR3 is TGTGCCAGCAGCTTAGAGCTGTACAGTGAAGCTTTCTTT.

The rearrangement links TRBV5-1 to TRBJ2-1; TRBD2 agrees at 7 bases. This CDR3 spans 14 amino acids. CDR1 and CDR2 (germline): SGHRS, YFSETQ. V trimming: 0 bases; J trimming: 5 bases; junction bases outside the gene matches: 2. CDR3 amino acids: CASSLGRGNNEQFF. The CDR3 DNA is TGCGCCAGCAGCTTGGGGCGGGGGAACAATGAGCAGTTCTTC. The variable domain in full, completed from reference TRBV5-1 and TRBJ2-1, reads KAGVTQTPRYLIKTRGQQVTLSCSPISGHRSVSWYQQTPGQGLQFLFEYFSETQRNKGNFPGRFSGRQFSNSRSEMNVSTLELGDSALYLCASSLGRGNNEQFFGPGTRLTVL.